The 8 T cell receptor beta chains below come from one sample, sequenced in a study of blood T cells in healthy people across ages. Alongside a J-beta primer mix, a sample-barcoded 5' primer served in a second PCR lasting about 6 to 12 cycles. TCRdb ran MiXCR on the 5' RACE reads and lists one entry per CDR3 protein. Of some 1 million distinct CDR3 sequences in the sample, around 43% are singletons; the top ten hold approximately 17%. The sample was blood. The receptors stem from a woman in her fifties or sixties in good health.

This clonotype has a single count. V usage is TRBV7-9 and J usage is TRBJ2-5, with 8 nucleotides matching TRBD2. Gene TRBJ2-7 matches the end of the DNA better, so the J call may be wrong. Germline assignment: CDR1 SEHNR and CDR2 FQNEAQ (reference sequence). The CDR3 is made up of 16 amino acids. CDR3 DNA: TGTGCCAGCAGCTTACCGAGCGGGAGTCTGTCTTACGAGCAGTACTTC. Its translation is CASSLPSGSLSYEQYF.

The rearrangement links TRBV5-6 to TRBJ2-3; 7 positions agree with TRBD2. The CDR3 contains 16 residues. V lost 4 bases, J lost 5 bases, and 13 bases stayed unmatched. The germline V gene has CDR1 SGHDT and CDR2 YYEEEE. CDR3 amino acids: CASSGDLAARGDTQYF. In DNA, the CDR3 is TGTGCCAGCAGCGGCGACCTAGCGGCCCGCGGAGATACGCAGTATTTT. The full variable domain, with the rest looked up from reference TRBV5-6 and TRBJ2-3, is DAGVTQSPTHLIKTRGQQVTLRCSPKSGHDTVSWYQQALGQGPQFIFQYYEEEERQRGNFPDRFSGHQFPNYSSELNVNALLLGDSALYLCASSGDLAARGDTQYFGPGTRLTVL.

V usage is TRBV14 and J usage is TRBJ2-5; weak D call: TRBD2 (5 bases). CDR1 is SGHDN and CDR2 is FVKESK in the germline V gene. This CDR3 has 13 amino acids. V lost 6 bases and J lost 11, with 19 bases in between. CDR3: CASRPPGYNEQYF. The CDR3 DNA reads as TGTGCCAGCAGACCCCCGGGGTACAATGAGCAGTACTTC.

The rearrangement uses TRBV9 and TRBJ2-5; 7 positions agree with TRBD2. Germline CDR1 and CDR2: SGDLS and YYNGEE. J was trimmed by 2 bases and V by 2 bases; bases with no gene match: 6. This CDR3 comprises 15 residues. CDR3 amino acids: CASSVRPGGQETQYF. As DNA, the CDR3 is TGTGCCAGCAGCGTCAGGCCGGGGGGACAAGAGACCCAGTACTTC.

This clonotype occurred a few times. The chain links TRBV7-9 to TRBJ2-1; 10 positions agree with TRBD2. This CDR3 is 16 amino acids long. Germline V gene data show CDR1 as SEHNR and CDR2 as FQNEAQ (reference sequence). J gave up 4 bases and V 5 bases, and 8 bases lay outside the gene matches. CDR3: CASSPRWTSGYNEQFF. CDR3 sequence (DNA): TGTGCCAGCAGCCCCCGGTGGACTAGCGGATACAATGAGCAGTTCTTC.

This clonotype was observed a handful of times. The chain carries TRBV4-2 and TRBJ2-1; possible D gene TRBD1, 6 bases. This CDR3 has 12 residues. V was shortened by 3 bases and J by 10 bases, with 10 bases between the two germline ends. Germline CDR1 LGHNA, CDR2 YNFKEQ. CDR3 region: CASSHAGTEQFF. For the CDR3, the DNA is TGTGCCAGCAGCCACGCCGGGACAGAGCAGTTCTTC.

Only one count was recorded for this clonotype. The CDR3 loop is CASSPRSESQETQYF. The CDR3 DNA is TGTGCCAGCTCACCACGATCAGAGTCACAAGAGACCCAGTACTTC. V and J are TRBV18 and TRBJ2-7; no clear D. The DNA end is a closer match to TRBJ2-5, so the J assignment may be wrong. The germline V gene has CDR1 KGHSH and CDR2 LQKENI. This CDR3 contains 15 residues.

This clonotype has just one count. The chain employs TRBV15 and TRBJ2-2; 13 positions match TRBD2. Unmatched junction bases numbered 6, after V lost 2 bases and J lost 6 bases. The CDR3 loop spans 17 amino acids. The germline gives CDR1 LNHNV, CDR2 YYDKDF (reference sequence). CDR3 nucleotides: TGTGCCACCAGCAGATTTCGGACTAGCGGGAGTTCCGGGGAGCTGTTTTTT. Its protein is CATSRFRTSGSSGELFF.